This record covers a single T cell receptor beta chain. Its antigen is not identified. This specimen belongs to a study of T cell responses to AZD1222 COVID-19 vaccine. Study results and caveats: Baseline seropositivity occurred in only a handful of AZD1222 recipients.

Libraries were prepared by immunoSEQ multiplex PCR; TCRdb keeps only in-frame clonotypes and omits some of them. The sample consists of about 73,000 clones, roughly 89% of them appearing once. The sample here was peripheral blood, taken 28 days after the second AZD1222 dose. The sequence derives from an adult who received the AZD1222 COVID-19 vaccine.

This CDR3 reads CASRGPTGSNYGYTF. In DNA, the CDR3 is TGTGCCAGCAGAGGACCGACAGGCTCTAACTATGGCTACACCTTC. The chain is built from TRBV2 and TRBJ1-2; possible D gene TRBD1, 6 bases. Trimming removed 6 bases at V and 0 bases at J, with 14 bases between. The CDR3 is made up of 15 amino acids. CDR1 is SNHLY, CDR2 FYNNEI, per germline.